The entry below describes one TCR beta chain. CDR1 and CDR2 (germline): LNHDA, SQIVND (reference sequence). With 5 bases removed from V and 4 bases from J, the gap between germline ends came to 8 bases. The length of the CDR3 is 12 residues. The data derive from a study of T cells in Graves' hyperthyroidism and ophthalmopathy. RNA transcripts served as the template for amplifying TCR beta CDR3 regions. With the HTBI primer set, the TCR CDR3 went through a first round of RT-PCR. TCRdb passed the multiplex PCR reads through MiXCR, listing each CDR3 protein once. The profile covers about 360,000 distinct CDR3 sequences, with approximately 15% appearing a single time and 25% to 30% taken by the ten largest.

The V call is TRBV19, the J call TRBJ1-2; D uncertain. This TCR was recovered from a woman younger than 30 with Graves' hyperthyroidism that later progressed to Graves' ophthalmopathy. Specimen: blood. The CDR3 sequence: CASSPNSYGYTF. The CDR3 DNA reads as TGTGCCAGTAGTCCTAACAGCTATGGCTACACCTTC.